Listed below are T cell receptor beta chains from one sample, sequenced in a study of T cells in Graves' hyperthyroidism and ophthalmopathy. A single record per CDR3 protein comes from TCRdb applying MiXCR to the multiplex PCR reads. Of almost 500,000 distinct CDR3 sequences listed, about 20% are singletons. Material: blood. The receptor set was obtained from a woman in her 70s with Graves' ophthalmopathy. CDR3s include the opening cysteine and the closing phenylalanine or tryptophan. D genes are given only for firm matches. A row's size may be missing; if present it is once, few, many or a size class.

>TRBJ2-1|NA|TRBV18|few
CASSPPSRSNEQFF
TGTGCCAGCTCACCACCATCGAGGAGTAATGAGCAGTTCTTC
>TRBJ2-5|TRBD1|TRBV27|many
CASSRQGALSETQYF
TGTGCCAGCAGTCGACAGGGGGCGCTTTCCGAGACCCAGTACTTC
>TRBJ2-7|TRBD1|TRBV5-1|few
CASSWGQGNYEQYF
TGCGCCAGCAGCTGGGGACAGGGGAACTACGAGCAGTACTTC
>TRBJ1-6|NA|TRBV27|few
CASRYSPSSYNSPLHF
TGTGCCAGCAGATACAGTCCGAGCTCCTATAATTCACCCCTCCACTTT
>TRBJ1-6|NA|TRBV19|NA
CASSIGYNSPLHF
TGTGCCAGTAGTATAGGCTATAATTCACCCCTCCACTTT
>TRBJ1-1|NA|TRBV29-1|many
CSVEVKAGSEAFF
TGCAGCGTTGAGGTCAAGGCTGGGTCAGAAGCTTTCTTT
>TRBJ2-3|TRBD2|TRBV12-3/TRBV12-4|many
CASSQPSGSLIDTQYF
TGTGCCAGCAGTCAACCTAGCGGGAGCTTGATAGATACGCAGTATTTT
>TRBJ1-1|TRBD1|TRBV19|NA
CASSIWGQTEAFF
TGTGCCAGTAGTATATGGGGACAGACTGAAGCTTTCTTT
>TRBJ1-1|NA|TRBV3-1|NA
CASSPDFNTEAFF
TGTGCCAGCAGCCCAGACTTCAACACTGAAGCTTTCTTT
>TRBJ2-7|TRBD1|TRBV20-1|NA
CSAVLDRGYEQYF
TGCAGTGCTGTGTTGGACAGGGGATACGAGCAGTACTTC
>TRBJ2-3|NA|TRBV15|few
CATSRDRGSPDTQYF
TGTGCCACCAGCAGAGATAGGGGGTCCCCGGATACGCAGTATTTT
>TRBJ2-7|TRBD2|TRBV12-3/TRBV12-4|many
CASSLRGRATEQYF
TGTGCCAGCAGTTTACGAGGGAGGGCCACCGAGCAGTACTTC
>TRBJ2-2|TRBD2|TRBV5-1|many
CASSAGAGFGAGELFF
TGCGCCAGCAGCGCGGGAGCAGGGTTTGGCGCCGGGGAGCTGTTTTTT
>TRBJ2-1|NA|TRBV7-9|NA
CASSQAGLPNNEQFF
TGTGCCAGCAGCCAAGCGGGTTTGCCCAACAATGAGCAGTTCTTC
>TRBJ2-2|TRBD1|TRBV2|many
CASSGQGRGELFF
TGTGCCAGCAGTGGACAGGGGCGCGGGGAGCTGTTTTTT
>TRBJ2-7|TRBD1|TRBV3-1|many
CASSQVSTGVYEQYF
TGTGCCAGCAGCCAAGTCTCCACAGGGGTCTACGAGCAGTACTTC